The 25 T cell receptor beta chains reported below all come from one sample, sequenced in a study of patients and donors after allogeneic stem cell transplantation. One entry per CDR3 protein, called by TCRdb with MiXCR from the RT-PCR reads. Here the sample spans 390,000 or so distinct CDR3 sequences, 16% being singletons. Material: blood, either unsorted or a sorted T cell fraction (not recorded which). The receptors here all came from a human donor who was either an allogeneic HSCT recipient or a stem cell or donor lymphocyte infusion donor (not recorded which). It is not recorded whose cells these are; they may come from a transplant donor.

This clonotype was seen a few times. The J gene is TRBJ1-1, the V gene TRBV11-2; TRBD1 is a possible D gene (5 bases). Germline V CDR1 and CDR2: SGHAT, FQNNGV. V lost 5 bases and J lost 1, with 14 bases in between. This CDR3 has 15 amino acids. CDR3 region: CASSPGQGTNTEAFF. Here the CDR3 DNA reads TGTGCCAGCAGCCCCGGCCAGGGTACGAACACTGAAGCTTTCTTT.

This chain links TRBV12-3 or TRBV12-4 with TRBJ2-3, with 7 bases fitting TRBD2. The V and J ends lost 7 bases and 2 bases, in that order; junction bases with no gene match: 15. The CDR3 is 17 amino acids. The CDR3 DNA reads as TGTGCCAGCAATATCGGGGGAGGCGGGGGTATCACAGATACGCAGTATTTT. Its translation: CASNIGGGGGITDTQYF.

This clonotype was counted only a few times. V and J are TRBV18 and TRBJ1-4; TRBD1 aligns across 7 bases. The CDR3 runs 16 residues. Germline V gene sequence: CDR1 KGHSH, CDR2 LQKENI. Germline trimming cut 3 bases from V and 4 bases from J; bases unmatched to any gene: 8. The CDR3 bases are TGTGCCAGCTCACCGAGACAGGGAATGTTTAATGAAAAACTGTTTTTT. Translated: CASSPRQGMFNEKLFF.

This clonotype showed up just a few times. This rearrangement joins TRBV4-2 to TRBJ2-1; D is uncertain. Trimming stripped 0 bases from V and 9 bases from J, with 9 bases between. The CDR3 contains 13 residues. The germline V gene has CDR1 LGHNA and CDR2 YNFKEQ. The CDR3 loop is CASSQEGSAEQFF. Here the CDR3 DNA reads TGTGCCAGCAGCCAAGAGGGGTCAGCTGAGCAGTTCTTC.

This clonotype was seen a handful of times. The chain recombines TRBV5-6 with TRBJ1-2, with D unresolved. The CDR3 length is 14 residues. V lost 5 bases to trimming and J lost 4 bases, with 15 bases between them. Germline V gene lookup returns CDR1 SGHDT and CDR2 YYEEEE. The CDR3 spells CASRTFDGGYGYTF. The CDR3 coding sequence is TGTGCCAGCAGAACCTTTGACGGCGGCTATGGCTACACCTTC.

This clonotype was seen more than once but under ten times. The chain joins TRBV4-2 to TRBJ2-5; a possible D gene is TRBD1 (6 bases). CDR3 length: 15 amino acids. V lost 3 bases and J lost 5, with 16 bases in between. Germline V CDR1 and CDR2: LGHNA, YNFKEQ. DNA of the CDR3: TGTGCCAGCAGCCAGGCGCAGGGGATATCGGAGACCCAGTACTTC. Translation gives CASSQAQGISETQYF.

The chain is built from TRBV12-3 or TRBV12-4 and TRBJ2-7; no definite D call. Between the trimmed V and J ends, which lost 3 bases and 0 bases, there was a span of 12 bases. The CDR3 has 15 amino acids. CDR3 nucleotide sequence: TGTGCCAGCAGTTTGAGACGTGTATCCTCCTACGAGCAGTACTTC. This encodes CASSLRRVSSYEQYF.

The table lists this clonotype with many counts. V and J are TRBV11-2 and TRBJ2-1; 7 positions agree with TRBD2. CDR3 length equals 12 residues. V shed 5 bases, J shed 13 bases, and the junction held 8 bases outside the gene matches. Germline CDR1 and CDR2: SGHAT and FQNNGV. CDR3 region: CASSREAFKQFF. Here the CDR3 DNA reads TGTGCCAGCAGCCGGGAGGCCTTTAAACAGTTCTTC.

At least ten counts were recorded for this clonotype. V usage is TRBV5-1 and J usage is TRBJ2-2; D is possibly TRBD2 (6 bases). V shed 2 bases and J shed 5 bases, with 22 bases lying between them. CDR3 size: 18 residues. Germline V lookup: CDR1 SGHRS, CDR2 YFSETQ. Written as DNA, the CDR3 is TGCGCCAGCAGCTTTTGGACCGGGGGAACAAAGCGGACCGGGGAGCTGTTTTTT. It yields the protein CASSFWTGGTKRTGELFF.

This clonotype was seen only a few times. The chain couples TRBV7-2 to TRBJ1-2, with no clear D. Germline CDR1 SGHTA, CDR2 FQGNSA. V gave up 5 bases and J gave up 5 bases, with 12 bases separating them. This CDR3 has 13 amino acids. The chain's CDR3 is CASSPSESYGYTF. The CDR3 bases are TGTGCCAGCAGCCCATCCGAGAGTTATGGCTACACCTTC.

This clonotype appeared many times. The CDR3 region has the DNA TGTGCCAGCAGAAGTGGGACCCGCGCTGGAAACACCATATATTTT. Its translation is CASRSGTRAGNTIYF. This chain joins TRBV12-3 or TRBV12-4 and TRBJ1-3, with D maybe TRBD1 (5 bases). V gave up 6 bases and J gave up 2 bases, with 14 bases separating them. This CDR3 is 15 amino acids long.

This clonotype was observed many times. J is TRBJ1-1 and V is TRBV11-2, with 7 bases aligning to TRBD1. Looked up from germline, CDR1 is SGHAT and CDR2 is FQNNGV. The CDR3 is 14 residues long. V was clipped by 6 bases and J by 1 base; unmatched bases: 5. CDR3 sequence (DNA): TGTGCCAGCAGTGCGACAGGGCCGAACACTGAAGCTTTCTTT. Its translation: CASSATGPNTEAFF.

The rearrangement joins TRBV6-1 to TRBJ1-1; TRBD1 matches at 9 bases. The CDR3 sequence is 14 residues long. Germline CDR1 is MNHNS and CDR2 is SASEGT. V was clipped by 6 bases and J by 2 bases; unmatched bases: 4. The CDR3 here is CASRLGQGNTEAFF. The CDR3 DNA is TGTGCCAGCAGGTTGGGACAGGGAAACACTGAAGCTTTCTTT.

At least ten counts were recorded for this clonotype. The V gene is TRBV20-1, the J gene TRBJ1-5; 7 nucleotides agree with TRBD1. Losses at the gene ends were 6 bases for V and 7 bases for J; bases not matched to a gene: 9. Germline V gives CDR1 DFQATT, CDR2 SNEGSKA (reference sequence). The CDR3 runs to 13 residues. The CDR3 nucleotides read TGCAGTGCCCTGGAGGGGGCAAAGCAGCCCCAGCATTTT. Translating it yields CSALEGAKQPQHF.

Regarding this clonotype: One base away lies a much larger clone, so this may be a sequencing read error. The V and J genes are TRBV6-2 or TRBV6-3 and TRBJ1-1, with D possibly being TRBD1 (6 bases). The CDR3 extends over 14 amino acids. CDR1 MNHEY and CDR2 SVGEGT come from the germline V gene. As DNA, the CDR3 is TGTGCCAACAGTTACTCCCAAAGGGGGTCTGAAGCTTTCTTT. This sequence encodes CANSYSQRGSEAFF.

The chain combines TRBV11-2 with TRBJ2-1; D is undetermined. Trimming removed 3 bases at V and 5 bases at J, with 14 bases between. The CDR3 covers 15 residues. CDR1 is SGHAT, CDR2 FQNNGV, per germline. CDR3: CASSFGPLFDNEQFF. DNA of the CDR3: TGTGCCAGCAGCTTTGGGCCCTTATTCGACAATGAGCAGTTCTTC.

The chain joins TRBV5-1 to TRBJ2-7; 8 nucleotides align to TRBD1. Germline V gene lookup returns CDR1 SGHRS and CDR2 YFSETQ. Trimming took 4 bases from V and 6 from J; bases not matched to a gene: 12. The CDR3 sequence is 15 residues long. The DNA of the CDR3 is TGCGCCAGCAGCCCCACCCCCGGGACAGGAGGCGAGCAGTACTTC. This codes for CASSPTPGTGGEQYF.

This clonotype turned up a few times. The chain recombines TRBV4-3 with TRBJ2-3, with D unresolved. Per the germline V gene, CDR1 is LGHNA and CDR2 is YSLEER. This CDR3 contains 15 residues. V gave up 3 bases and J gave up 3 bases, with 13 bases separating them. In nucleotides, the CDR3 is TGCGCCAGCAGCCACGAGTCCCTAGGGACAGATACGCAGTATTTT. Translation: CASSHESLGTDTQYF.

The chain is built from TRBV12-5 and TRBJ2-5, with no clear D. The CDR3 loop spans 15 amino acids. In germline, CDR1 is LGHNT, CDR2 FRNRAP. The germline V and J ends were trimmed by 1 base and 0 bases, with 9 bases remaining between them. Here the CDR3 DNA reads TGTGCTAGTGGTTTGGGGCAGCCATACCAAGAGACCCAGTACTTC. Translating gives CASGLGQPYQETQYF.

This clonotype was detected only a few times. The J gene is TRBJ2-5, the V gene TRBV5-1, with 9 bases matching TRBD1. With 4 bases clipped from V and 4 bases from J, the junction kept 5 bases outside the gene matches. The CDR3 has 14 residues. Germline lookup yields CDR1 SGHRS and CDR2 YFSETQ. In nucleotides, the CDR3 is TGCGCCAGCAGCCAACCGGGACAGGGAGAGACCCAGTACTTC. It yields the protein CASSQPGQGETQYF.

The genes are TRBV4-3 and TRBJ1-1, with a tentative D call TRBD1 (5 bases). The CDR3 spans 15 residues. With 0 bases removed from V and 2 bases from J, the gap between germline ends came to 10 bases. Germline V gives CDR1 LGHNA, CDR2 YSLEER. CDR3 bases: TGCGCCAGCAGCCAAGATAGCCAGGGAAACACTGAAGCTTTCTTT. It specifies CASSQDSQGNTEAFF.

This clonotype appeared many times. CDR3: CASSISDGVAFF. CDR3 in DNA: TGTGCCAGTAGTATAAGCGACGGAGTGGCTTTCTTT. The chain has TRBV19 and TRBJ1-1; D is unclear. The ends were cut back, 2 bases at V and 11 bases at J, with 12 bases in the middle. Germline V gene data show CDR1 as LNHDA and CDR2 as SQIVND (reference sequence). The CDR3 consists of 12 residues.

The J gene is TRBJ1-1, the V gene TRBV6-5; tentatively, D is TRBD1 (6 bases). CDR1 and CDR2 from the germline V gene are MNHEY and SVGAGI. The CDR3 spans 15 residues. Trimming removed 3 bases at V and 5 bases at J, with 16 bases between. The CDR3 is CASSYETGPGTEAFF. In DNA, the CDR3 is TGTGCCAGCAGTTATGAAACAGGGCCAGGGACTGAAGCTTTCTTT.

This chain links TRBV20-1 with TRBJ2-1; 11 bases fit TRBD2. Germline-derived CDR1 and CDR2 are DFQATT and SNEGSKA (reference sequence). V gave up 5 bases and J gave up 2 bases; unmatched junction bases: 5. This CDR3 has 15 amino acids. The CDR3 sequence is CSAGRLAGTYNEQFF. For the CDR3, the DNA is TGCAGTGCTGGTAGACTAGCGGGAACCTACAATGAGCAGTTCTTC.

This chain uses TRBV10-3 with TRBJ1-1; the match to TRBD1 covers 11 bases. Unmatched junction bases numbered 7, after V lost 3 bases and J lost 4 bases. CDR1 is ENHRY, CDR2 SYGVKD, per germline. This CDR3 region has 16 residues. This chain's CDR3 is CAISDPGQGGLTEAFF. In DNA form, the CDR3 reads TGTGCCATCAGTGATCCGGGACAGGGGGGACTCACTGAAGCTTTCTTT.